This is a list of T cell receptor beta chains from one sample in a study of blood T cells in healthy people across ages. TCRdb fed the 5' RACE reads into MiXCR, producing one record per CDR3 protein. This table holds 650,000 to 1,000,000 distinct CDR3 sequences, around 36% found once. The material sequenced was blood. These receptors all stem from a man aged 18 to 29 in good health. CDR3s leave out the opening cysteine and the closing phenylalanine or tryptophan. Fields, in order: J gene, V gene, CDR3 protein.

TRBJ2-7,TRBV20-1,SARPQGVLYEQY
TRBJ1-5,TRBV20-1,SASGGKYSNQPQH
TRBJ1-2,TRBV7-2,ASSLWTGDGYT
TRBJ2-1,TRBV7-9,ASSLSPCEQF
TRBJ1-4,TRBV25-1,ASSAYRGHNEKLF
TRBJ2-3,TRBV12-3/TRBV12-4,ASTPAPGSTDTQY
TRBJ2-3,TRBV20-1,SARILGSPEGTDTQY
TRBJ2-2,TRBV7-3,AIWGPSSNTGELF
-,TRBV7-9,ASSLGISEQY
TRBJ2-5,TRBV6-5,ASSTGFQETQY
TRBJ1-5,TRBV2,ASRSRVGSNQPQH
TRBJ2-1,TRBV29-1,SVETATNSGGKSGNEQF
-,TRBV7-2,ASSLGGGRGETQF
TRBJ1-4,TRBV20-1,SARDPTSPGEKLF
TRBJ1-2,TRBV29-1,SVDLGGGHYGYT
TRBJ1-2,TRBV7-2,ASSLVTGLGTANYGYT
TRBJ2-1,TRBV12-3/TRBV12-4,ASRTAGLAVYNEQF
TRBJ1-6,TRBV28,ASTQAGDSPLH
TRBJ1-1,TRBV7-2,ASSPAREGTEAF
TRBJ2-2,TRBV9,ASSVGGANTGELF
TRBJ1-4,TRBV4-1,ASSQVEKLF
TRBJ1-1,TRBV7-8,ASRLRQAGYDTEAF
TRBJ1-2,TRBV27,ASSLGTGSGYT
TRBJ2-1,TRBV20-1,SARDPRRVDEQF
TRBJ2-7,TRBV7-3,ASSLLLRTDADNEQY
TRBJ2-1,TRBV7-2,ASTLPRDEQF
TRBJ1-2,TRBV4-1,ASSPYQGAEANYGYT